Sequencing of this T cell receptor beta chain was carried out in a study of blood T cell repertoires in COVID-19. Only in-frame clones appear in the TCRdb table, and some are missing; sequencing was by immunoSEQ multiplex PCR. The repertoire holds 350,000 to 400,000 clones, around 92% seen once, with 3% in the top ten. Germline V gene data show CDR1 as KGHDR and CDR2 as SFDVKD. The CDR3 sequence is 14 residues long. The trim removed 4 bases at V and 10 bases at J, leaving 7 bases unmatched. This clone was recorded many times. Source material: peripheral blood. This sequence was found in a woman aged 30 to 39 with COVID-19, enrolled during active disease. The chain links TRBV24-1 to TRBJ1-5; TRBD1 aligns across 9 bases. In DNA, the CDR3 is TGTGCCACCAGTGACCCTGGACAGGGGAAACCCCAGCATTTT. Protein sequence: CATSDPGQGKPQHF.